This entry features one T cell receptor beta chain sequence. This record comes from a study of T-cell memory formation after mild COVID-19. Using its own MiXCR run on the 5' RACE reads, TCRdb lists one record per CDR3 protein. In the table there are 560,000 or so distinct CDR3 sequences, about 18% of which are singletons. This receptor was obtained from an adult woman who had mild COVID-19 (a few samples of this study predate the infection). Cell type and time point are not known. Sequenced: PBMCs or a T cell subset sorted from them (not recorded which).

CDR3 protein: CSARDRLSAEAFF. CDR3 coding DNA: TGCAGTGCTAGAGATCGACTGTCCGCTGAAGCTTTCTTT. The chain combines TRBV20-1 with TRBJ1-1; D gene unclear. Trimming shortened V by 0 bases and J by 6 bases, and 11 bases separated the two germline ends. The germline gives CDR1 DFQATT, CDR2 SNEGSKA (reference sequence). This CDR3 region has 13 residues.